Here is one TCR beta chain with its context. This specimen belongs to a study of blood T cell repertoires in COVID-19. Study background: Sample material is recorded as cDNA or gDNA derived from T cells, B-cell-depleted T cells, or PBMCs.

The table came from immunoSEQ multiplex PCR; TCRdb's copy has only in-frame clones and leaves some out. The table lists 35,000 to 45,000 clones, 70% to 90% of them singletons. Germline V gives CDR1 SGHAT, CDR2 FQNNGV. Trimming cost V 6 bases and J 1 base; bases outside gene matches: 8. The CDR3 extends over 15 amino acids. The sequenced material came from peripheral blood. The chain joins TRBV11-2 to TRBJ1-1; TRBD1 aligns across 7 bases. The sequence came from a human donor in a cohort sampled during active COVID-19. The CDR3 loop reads CASSHTTGKNTEAFF. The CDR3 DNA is TGTGCCAGCAGTCATACGACAGGGAAGAACACTGAAGCTTTCTTT. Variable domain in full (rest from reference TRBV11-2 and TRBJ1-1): EAGVAQSPRYKIIEKRQSVAFWCNPISGHATLYWYQQILGQGPKLLIQFQNNGVVDDSQLPKDRFSAERLKGVDSTLKIQPAKLEDSAVYLCASSHTTGKNTEAFFGQGTRLTVV.